This T cell receptor (beta chain) was observed in a study of shared clonotypes between healthy human individuals. Overall study: Per-donor plates numbered three CD4 naive, three CD4 memory, two CD8 naive and one CD8 memory.

There are 16 residues in the CDR3. V was trimmed by 0 bases and J by 2 bases, leaving 14 bases between them. Germline V gene lookup returns CDR1 SGHTA and CDR2 FQGNSA. Over several immunoSEQ plates, each subset's genomic DNA was distributed in even portions. Assay used: immunoSEQ multiplex PCR; TCRdb lists only in-frame clones, some missing. The table records more than 1.2 million clones, around 98.5% of them present only once. This receptor was obtained from a man aged 25-40 years in good health. This chain links TRBV7-2 with TRBJ2-7; D may be TRBD2 (6 bases). Sample: naive CD4+ T cells sorted from blood. Documented subset: CD45RA+ positively selected. This CDR3 reads CASSLAGDWRTYEQYF. The CDR3 nucleotides are TGTGCCAGCAGCTTAGCTGGGGACTGGAGGACCTACGAGCAGTACTTC. Looking up the rest from reference TRBV7-2 and TRBJ2-7 gives the full variable domain: GAGVSQSPSNKVTEKGKDVELRCDPISGHTALYWYRQSLGQGLEFLIYFQGNSAPDKSGLPSDRFSAERTGGSVSTLTIQRTQQEDSAVYLCASSLAGDWRTYEQYFGPGTRLTVT.